The clone carrying this T cell receptor beta chain has just one count. Its antigen is undetermined. These data belong to a study of cytomegalovirus exposure and HLA in healthy donors. General study findings and limits: According to a subsequent analysis, TCR clusters identified in the first cohort showed a tendency to co-occur across the 120 or so validation repertoires. Most TCR sequences showed up rarely, but some public TCRs showed up in many donors.

Method: immunoSEQ multiplex PCR; TCRdb's copy keeps in-frame clones and lacks some. Of about 120,000 clones in the sample, around 96% were seen once. Germline V gene data show CDR1 as MNHEY and CDR2 as SMNVEV (reference sequence). CDR3 length: 15 amino acids. V shed 1 base and J shed 6 bases, with 13 bases lying between them. The TCR originated in a man younger than 30 in good health and CMV-seronegative. Material for sequencing was PBMCs. V usage is TRBV27 and J usage is TRBJ2-1; D is undetermined. The CDR3 sequence: CASSLLESVANEQFF. The CDR3 coding sequence is TGTGCCAGCAGTTTATTGGAGAGTGTAGCCAATGAGCAGTTCTTC.